One sample yielded the 13 T cell receptor beta chains listed below, sequenced in a study of monozygotic twins with inflammatory bowel disease. TCRdb re-called the 5' RACE reads; every CDR3 protein appears as one record, without DNA. Its table lists under 350,000 distinct CDR3 sequences. Input material: blood. The receptor set was obtained from a human donor with ulcerative colitis or Crohn's disease, or a healthy co-twin of an affected twin (not recorded which).

This chain joins TRBV10-3 and TRBJ2-7; TCRdb selects TRBD2, and the lack of DNA leaves this call unchecked. In germline, CDR1 is ENHRY, CDR2 SYGVKD. This CDR3 is 13 amino acids long. This CDR3 reads CAISESSSHEQYF.

V usage is TRBV7-7 and J usage is TRBJ2-7. This CDR3 is built from 13 residues. CDR1 is SSHAT, CDR2 FNYEAQ, per germline (reference sequence). CDR3 sequence reads: CASSLKESSEQYF.

The chain employs TRBV5-1 and TRBJ2-2; with no DNA, the TCRdb D assignment of TRBD2 cannot be verified. The CDR3 loop spans 16 amino acids. Germline CDR1 SGHRS, CDR2 YFSETQ. CDR3 amino acids: CASSFGTFTNTGELFF.

The genes are TRBV7-2 and TRBJ2-7. Germline V gives CDR1 SGHTA, CDR2 FQGNSA. This CDR3 comprises 12 residues. CDR3 protein: CASSLGFYEQYF. The full variable domain, rest sourced from reference TRBV7-2 and TRBJ2-7, is GAGVSQSPSNKVTEKGKDVELRCDPISGHTALYWYRQSLGQGLEFLIYFQGNSAPDKSGLPSDRFSAERTGGSVSTLTIQRTQQEDSAVYLCASSLGFYEQYFGPGTRLTVT.

The rearrangement links TRBV7-2 to TRBJ2-5; without DNA, the TCRdb call of TRBD2 cannot be checked. The germline CDR1 and CDR2 sequences are SGHTA and FQGNSA. This CDR3 is 16 amino acids long. This CDR3 is CASSSGLAEYQETQYF.

This sequence joins TRBV20-1 and TRBJ2-7; lacking DNA, the TRBD1 call made by TCRdb goes unchecked. The CDR3 is 14 amino acids. Germline V lookup: CDR1 DFQATT, CDR2 SNEGSKA (reference sequence). This chain's CDR3 is CSAREAGTGYEQYF.

This chain links TRBV20-1 with TRBJ2-7. The CDR3 totals 11 residues. Germline V gives CDR1 DFQATT, CDR2 SNEGSKA (reference sequence). CDR3 amino acids: CSARDGYEQYF.

The chain carries TRBV27 and TRBJ2-5; lacking DNA, the TRBD1 call made by TCRdb goes unchecked. The CDR3 is 15 amino acids. Germline values: CDR1 MNHEY, CDR2 SMNVEV (reference sequence). CDR3 protein: CASSFPRQEKETQYF.

The V gene is TRBV9, the J gene TRBJ1-6; TCRdb's D call of TRBD1 is untestable without DNA. CDR3 length: 15 amino acids. CDR1 and CDR2 (germline): SGDLS, YYNGEE. The CDR3 is CASSADSLMNSPLHF.

The V call is TRBV7-9, the J call TRBJ2-1; no DNA is available, so the TRBD1 call from TCRdb remains unchecked. The CDR3 has 17 amino acids. Germline V gene data show CDR1 as SEHNR and CDR2 as FQNEAQ (reference sequence). The CDR3 here is CASGREWGGFGYNEQFF.

V is TRBV6-1 and J is TRBJ1-6; the TRBD1 assignment by TCRdb is unverifiable without DNA. Germline-derived CDR1 and CDR2 are MNHNS and SASEGT. The CDR3 has 14 amino acids. CDR3: CASTVDRGNSPLHF.

The chain couples TRBV7-2 to TRBJ1-2; as DNA is missing, the TRBD1 call by TCRdb cannot be tested. Germline CDR1 reads SGHTA; CDR2 reads FQGNSA. CDR3 length: 18 residues. The CDR3 protein is CASSLPVDRGSFRDGYTF.

V is TRBV12-3 or TRBV12-4 and J is TRBJ2-1; lacking DNA, the TRBD2 call made by TCRdb goes unchecked. This CDR3 is 14 amino acids long. CDR3 protein: CASRPGLELGEQFF.